The source of this T cell receptor (beta chain) is a study of shared T cell receptors in the human thymus. The CDR3 sequence is 13 residues long. Germline V gene lookup returns CDR1 MNHEY and CDR2 SVGAGI. Trimming cost V 4 bases and J 5 bases, with 11 bases left between them. Sequencing was performed with immunoSEQ multiplex PCR; in TCRdb, only in-frame clones are kept and a portion is missing. This table holds 500,000 to 750,000 clones, 70% to 90% found once. This clone has a single count. The sample was also linked to a second study, of human thymus T cells. Per that paper: The thymus tissue came from resections taken during corrective heart surgery.

V is TRBV6-5 and J is TRBJ2-5; weak D call: TRBD2 (5 bases). This clonotype was sampled from a boy less than two years old with a congenital heart defect. The sequenced sample consisted of thymocytes. In nucleotides, the CDR3 is TGTGCCAGCAGTTGGTTGCGAGGGGAGACCCAGTACTTC. Translating it yields CASSWLRGETQYF.